The following is a TCR beta chain sequence with its context. What it binds is not known. In TCRdb, the 5' RACE reads were re-called with MiXCR into one record per CDR3 protein. The sample lists about 16,000 distinct CDR3 sequences; around 25% were seen once. The data derive from a study of T-cell memory formation after mild COVID-19. Study context: TCR clustering was largely donor specific. Study findings and constraints: Prior to infection, memory already included some responding clones, suggesting cross-reactive memory joined.

The V and J ends lost 6 bases and 8 bases respectively, with 10 bases between them. CDR3 length: 11 residues. Sequencing was carried out using PBMCs or a T cell subset sorted from them (not recorded which). The sequence derives from a man between 18 and 29 years old who had mild COVID-19 (a few samples of this study predate the infection). Cell type and time point are not known. The rearrangement uses TRBV12-3 or TRBV12-4 and TRBJ1-2; TRBD1 might be the D (6 bases). Here the CDR3 DNA reads TGTGCCAGCAGCGCAGGGGAAGGCTACACCTTC. The encoded protein is CASSAGEGYTF.